These 29 T cell receptor beta chains share one sample of origin, sequenced in a study of shared clonotypes between healthy human individuals. CD8 cells classed as naive were CD45RO-negative and positively selected for CCR7, excluding terminally differentiated effector memory CD45RA+ cells. Assay: immunoSEQ multiplex PCR; the TCRdb copy retains only in-frame clones and omits some. The profile shows 550,000 to 750,000 clones, just under 97% of them singletons. The sequenced sample consisted of naive CD8+ T cells sorted from blood. All receptors come from a woman in her 30s in good health.

The chain links TRBV4-1 to TRBJ2-3; the D gene is possibly TRBD1 (5 bases). Germline V gives CDR1 MGHRA, CDR2 YSYEKL. There are 17 residues in the CDR3. Trimming removed 4 bases from V and 1 base from J, with 18 bases in between. CDR3 loop: CASSLSSQGTGTDTQYF. In DNA form, the CDR3 reads TGCGCCAGCAGCCTTTCCTCCCAGGGAACAGGCACAGATACGCAGTATTTT.

The chain uses TRBV5-1 and TRBJ2-1; TRBD2 aligns across 13 bases. This CDR3 has 18 amino acids. Germline CDR1 and CDR2: SGHRS and YFSETQ. V lost 4 bases, J lost 0 bases, and 7 bases stayed unmatched. The CDR3: CASSKTSGRPSSYNEQFF. DNA of the CDR3: TGCGCCAGCAGCAAGACTAGCGGGAGGCCGAGCTCCTACAATGAGCAGTTCTTC.

This clone was detected a few times. The V call is TRBV10-1, the J call TRBJ2-1; weak D call: TRBD1 (5 bases). V shed 0 bases and J shed 8 bases, with 11 bases lying between them. CDR1 is WNHNN, CDR2 SYGVQD, per germline (reference sequence). The CDR3 sequence is 14 residues long. As DNA, the CDR3 is TGCGCCAGCAGTGAGTCAGCGCAGGGCCATGAGCAGTTCTTC. Protein product: CASSESAQGHEQFF.

The chain uses TRBV5-6 and TRBJ1-2; D remains unclear. V lost 4 bases to trimming and J lost 4 bases, with 20 bases between them. The length of the CDR3 is 16 residues. Germline CDR1 is SGHDT and CDR2 is YYEEEE. CDR3 DNA: TGTGCCAGCAGCCGCCTTACCTCACTTCTTGTCTATGGCTACACCTTC. Protein: CASSRLTSLLVYGYTF.

This rearrangement joins TRBV5-6 to TRBJ1-1; 7 bases are shared with TRBD1. Looked up from germline, CDR1 is SGHDT and CDR2 is YYEEEE. CDR3 length: 15 residues. J lost 0 bases, V lost 4 bases, and 6 bases had no gene match. The CDR3 reads CASSHWTGMNTEAFF. DNA of the CDR3: TGTGCCAGCAGCCACTGGACAGGAATGAACACTGAAGCTTTCTTT.

A word on this clone: Other nucleotide sequences in the sample specify the same CDR3. The rearrangement links TRBV30 to TRBJ1-5, with D maybe TRBD1 (6 bases). This CDR3 has 13 residues. The V end lost 0 bases, the J end lost 6 bases, and 9 bases lay between the germline ends. CDR1 and CDR2 from the germline V gene are GTSNPN and SVGIG (reference sequence). CDR3 region: CAWSVGGAQPQHF. The CDR3 region has the DNA TGTGCCTGGAGTGTAGGGGGGGCTCAGCCCCAGCATTTT.

V and J are TRBV2 and TRBJ1-2; the D gene is possibly TRBD1 (5 bases). With 4 bases removed from V and 8 bases from J, the gap between germline ends came to 20 bases. Germline CDR1 SNHLY, CDR2 FYNNEI. This CDR3 region has 15 residues. The CDR3 DNA sequence: TGTGCCAGCAGTGCGTGGAGGCAGGGTGTAGAGGGCTACACCTTC. Protein product: CASSAWRQGVEGYTF.

The chain has TRBV5-6 and TRBJ2-7, with D hard to call. The CDR3 is 12 residues long. The germline V gene has CDR1 SGHDT and CDR2 YYEEEE. V dropped 0 bases and J dropped 7 bases, with 8 bases sitting between them. The CDR3 coding sequence is TGTGCCAGCAGCTTGGGGCCTTGGGAGCAGTACTTC. Translated, it gives CASSLGPWEQYF.

The rearrangement links TRBV6-6 to TRBJ2-7, with 10 nucleotides matching TRBD1. With 0 bases clipped from V and 5 bases from J, the junction kept 1 base outside the gene matches. This CDR3 region has 14 residues. Germline CDR1 and CDR2: MNHNY and SVGAGI (reference sequence). The CDR3 region has the DNA TGTGCCAGCAGTTACTCGGGACAGGGGCACGAGCAGTACTTC. Translating gives CASSYSGQGHEQYF.

The V and J genes are TRBV7-3 and TRBJ1-4; weak D call: TRBD1 (6 bases). The CDR3 is 18 residues long. The V gene's germline CDR1 is SGHTA and CDR2 FQGTGA. Trimming removed 2 bases at V and 4 bases at J, with 20 bases between. CDR3 loop: CASSLSGPGEGVNEKLFF. The DNA for the CDR3 is TGTGCCAGCAGCTTATCGGGTCCAGGGGAAGGGGTTAATGAAAAACTGTTTTTT.

This chain links TRBV28 with TRBJ2-7; tentative D call: TRBD2 (6 bases). Between the trimmed V and J ends, which lost 3 bases and 0 bases, there was a span of 9 bases. Looked up from germline, CDR1 is MDHEN and CDR2 is SYDVKM. CDR3 length equals 14 residues. CDR3 nucleotides: TGTGCCAGCAGTTTGACTAGGGGCTCCTACGAGCAGTACTTC. It translates to CASSLTRGSYEQYF.

The gene calls are TRBV27 and TRBJ2-7, with D unresolved. The V end lost 3 bases, the J end lost 6 bases, and 12 bases lay between the germline ends. This CDR3 contains 13 residues. CDR1 and CDR2 from the germline V gene are MNHEY and SMNVEV (reference sequence). CDR3 DNA: TGTGCCAGCAGTTTTGGTCCCGGCCTCGAGCAGTACTTC. It specifies CASSFGPGLEQYF.

This clone occurred once. This chain links TRBV14 with TRBJ1-5, with D unclear. This CDR3 has 13 amino acids. Germline lookup yields CDR1 SGHDN and CDR2 FVKESK. Trimming left V 3 bases short and J 7 bases short, with 10 bases between. CDR3 region: CASSQAGDQPQHF. CDR3 in DNA: TGTGCCAGCAGCCAGGCAGGTGACCAGCCCCAGCATTTT.

The chain is built from TRBV5-4 and TRBJ1-2, with TRBD1 matching 7 bases. This CDR3 is 15 amino acids long. Trimming cost V 0 bases and J 7 bases; bases outside gene matches: 9. Germline loops: CDR1 SGHNT, CDR2 YYREEE (reference sequence). Written as DNA, the CDR3 is TGTGCCAGCAGCTTGGAACAGGGGAGGTCTGTTGGCTACACCTTC. Encoded protein: CASSLEQGRSVGYTF.

The chain has TRBV27 and TRBJ2-1; TRBD1 is a possible D gene (6 bases). Germline V CDR1 and CDR2: MNHEY, SMNVEV (reference sequence). V lost 4 bases, J lost 0 bases, and 13 bases lay in between. CDR3 length: 16 amino acids. CDR3 DNA: TGTGCCAGCAGTTATAACGGACAGAGCTCCTACAATGAGCAGTTCTTC. Its translation: CASSYNGQSSYNEQFF.

The rearrangement uses TRBV5-1 and TRBJ2-7; TRBD1 matches 9 bases. There are 15 residues in the CDR3. V was clipped by 4 bases and J by 0 bases; unmatched bases: 5. Germline values: CDR1 SGHRS, CDR2 YFSETQ. The CDR3 region has the DNA TGCGCCAGCAGCCAAGGACAGGGGACCTCCTACGAGCAGTACTTC. Residues: CASSQGQGTSYEQYF.

V usage is TRBV28 and J usage is TRBJ1-5; D is unresolved. The CDR3 loop spans 13 amino acids. Germline CDR1 reads MDHEN; CDR2 reads SYDVKM. Trimming left V 8 bases short and J 5 bases short, with 13 bases between. CDR3 loop: CASGILRHQPQHF. DNA of the CDR3: TGTGCCAGCGGCATTTTGAGACATCAGCCCCAGCATTTT.

The V gene is TRBV27, the J gene TRBJ2-7; TRBD1 agrees at 9 bases. The CDR3 sequence is 12 residues long. The V gene end was trimmed by 9 bases and the J gene end by 6 bases; junction bases not matched to a gene: 6. CDR1 is MNHEY, CDR2 SMNVEV, per germline (reference sequence). The CDR3 spells CASRTGGREQYF. The CDR3 DNA follows: TGTGCCAGTCGCACAGGGGGCCGCGAGCAGTACTTC.

This clone was seen just once. The V call is TRBV5-1, the J call TRBJ1-2, with a tentative D call TRBD1 (5 bases). The CDR3 sequence is 13 residues long. In germline, CDR1 is SGHRS, CDR2 YFSETQ. Trimming removed 2 bases at V and 8 bases at J, with 13 bases between. CDR3 residues: CASSFVAGDGYTF. In DNA form, the CDR3 reads TGCGCCAGCAGCTTTGTTGCCGGGGACGGCTACACCTTC.

This chain joins TRBV13 and TRBJ2-7, with a possible D match to TRBD1 (5 bases). From germline, CDR1 is PRHDT and CDR2 FYEKMQ (reference sequence). This CDR3 contains 15 residues. The V end was cut by 4 bases, the J end by 4 bases, with 17 bases between. The CDR3 spells CASSSTDRTKYEQYF. DNA of the CDR3: TGTGCCAGCAGCTCGACCGACAGAACCAAGTACGAGCAGTACTTC.

The rearrangement joins TRBV28 to TRBJ1-6; the match to TRBD1 covers 7 bases. The CDR3 loop spans 13 amino acids. Per germline, CDR1 MDHEN and CDR2 SYDVKM. With 8 bases clipped from V and 10 bases from J, the junction kept 8 bases outside the gene matches. CDR3 region: CASHRTGDSPLHF. CDR3 sequence (DNA): TGTGCCAGCCACAGGACAGGAGACTCACCCCTCCACTTT. Full variable domain (remainder filled in from reference TRBV28 and TRBJ1-6): DVKVTQSSRYLVKRTGEKVFLECVQDMDHENMFWYRQDPGLGLRLIYFSYDVKMKEKGDIPEGYSVSREKKERFSLILESASTNQTSMYLCASHRTGDSPLHFGNGTRLTVT.

The chain uses TRBV13 and TRBJ1-2, with D possibly matching TRBD1 (5 bases). CDR3 length equals 15 residues. V was clipped by 1 base and J by 7 bases, with 16 bases between them. Germline loops: CDR1 PRHDT, CDR2 FYEKMQ (reference sequence). DNA for the CDR3: TGTGCCAGCAGCTTAGCCCCCCCCAGGGTTAGTGGCTACACCTTC. This gives the protein CASSLAPPRVSGYTF.

The genes are TRBV27 and TRBJ2-5; D possibly uses TRBD1 or TRBD2 (6 bases each). Trimming cost V 2 bases and J 10 bases, with 23 bases left between them. CDR1 MNHEY and CDR2 SMNVEV come from the germline V gene (reference sequence). The CDR3 is 16 residues long. CDR3 sequence reads: CASSLGEWALKGGQYF. CDR3 DNA sequence: TGTGCCAGCAGTTTAGGGGAGTGGGCTCTAAAGGGGGGCCAGTACTTC.

The CDR3: CASSDPKREGRDTQYF. CDR3 DNA: TGTGCCAGCAGTGACCCCAAGCGGGAGGGCCGAGATACGCAGTATTTT. The genes are TRBV27 and TRBJ2-3; TRBD2 matches at 10 bases. Germline assignment: CDR1 MNHEY and CDR2 SMNVEV (reference sequence). J was trimmed by 5 bases and V by 5 bases; bases with no gene match: 10. There are 16 residues in the CDR3.

This chain links TRBV6-1 with TRBJ2-5; the D gene is possibly TRBD2 (5 bases). V was pared by 7 bases and J by 5 bases, with 14 bases between. The CDR3 runs 13 residues. Germline-derived CDR1 and CDR2 are MNHNS and SASEGT. The CDR3 DNA reads TGTGCCAGCATAGGACTCTCGGACGAGACCCAGTACTTC. It is translated as CASIGLSDETQYF.

V is TRBV5-4 and J is TRBJ2-1; TRBD1 might be the D (5 bases). This CDR3 has 11 residues. The germline V gene has CDR1 SGHNT and CDR2 YYREEE (reference sequence). Trimming took 5 bases from V and 9 from J, leaving 9 bases between them. CDR3: CASRTDSEQFF. The CDR3, as DNA: TGTGCCAGCAGAACAGACAGTGAGCAGTTCTTC.

The V call is TRBV7-9, the J call TRBJ2-7; TRBD2 agrees at 12 bases. The germline gives CDR1 SEHNR, CDR2 FQNEAQ (reference sequence). The CDR3 has 15 amino acids. Unmatched junction bases numbered 5, after V lost 5 bases and J lost 3 bases. The CDR3 spells CASSPTSGSVYEQYF. CDR3 sequence (DNA): TGTGCCAGCAGCCCGACTAGCGGGAGCGTCTACGAGCAGTACTTC. The entire variable domain, with the rest obtained from reference TRBV7-9 and TRBJ2-7, is as follows: DTGVSQNPRHKITKRGQNVTFRCDPISEHNRLYWYRQTLGQGPEFLTYFQNEAQLEKSRLLSDRFSAERPKGSFSTLEIQRTEQGDSAMYLCASSPTSGSVYEQYFGPGTRLTVT.

This clone is a singleton in its sample. The genes are TRBV4-1 and TRBJ2-7; a weak D match, TRBD2 (6 bases). V was clipped by 4 bases and J by 6 bases, with 16 bases between them. Per germline, CDR1 MGHRA and CDR2 YSYEKL. CDR3 length: 14 amino acids. The CDR3 region is CASSLRHGSSEQYF. CDR3 bases: TGCGCCAGCAGCCTTCGTCACGGGAGTAGCGAGCAGTACTTC.

The chain couples TRBV4-2 to TRBJ1-2; D remains ambiguous. The V gene lost 1 base and the J gene lost 3 bases, with 9 bases spanning the gap. The CDR3 consists of 14 residues. In germline, CDR1 is LGHNA, CDR2 YNFKEQ. The CDR3 sequence: CASSQGEVDYGYTF. The CDR3 region has the DNA TGTGCCAGCAGCCAAGGGGAAGTGGACTATGGCTACACCTTC.